The next 23 T cell receptor beta chains were all read from a single sample in a study of CD8+CD57+ T cells in acquired aplastic anemia. The study profiled TCR beta VDJ and CDR3 using genomic DNA as template. TCRdb passed the reads through MiXCR, listing each CDR3 protein once. The sample includes roughly 500,000 distinct CDR3 sequences, about a third of them seen just once. Before being chosen for sequencing, patients had shown CD8+CD57+ cell expansion by flow cytometry. Sequencing was performed on sorted CD4+, CD8+, or CD8+CD57+ T cells (not recorded which) from PBMCs. The receptor source for this set is a human donor with aplastic anemia.

This clonotype was seen a single time. The chain carries TRBV10-3 and TRBJ2-3, with 10 bases fitting TRBD2. Germline CDR1 is ENHRY and CDR2 is SYGVKD. The CDR3 covers 17 residues. V gave up 6 bases and J gave up 4 bases; unmatched junction bases: 13. CDR3 bases: TGTGCCATCAGCCCGGGACTAGCGATTGCCGGAGCAGATACGCAGTATTTT. This sequence encodes CAISPGLAIAGADTQYF.

This clonotype was seen many times. V gene TRBV20-1 combines with J gene TRBJ2-7; 10 nucleotides line up with TRBD2. This CDR3 is 14 amino acids long. V gave up 1 base and J gave up 4 bases; unmatched junction bases: 4. CDR1 DFQATT and CDR2 SNEGSKA come from the germline V gene (reference sequence). Here the CDR3 reads CSARGLAGGYEQYF. The CDR3 coding sequence is TGCAGTGCTAGAGGACTAGCGGGTGGATACGAGCAGTACTTC.

Concerning this clonotype itself: This may arise from a read error, as a much more abundant clone is one base away. This rearrangement joins TRBV12-3 or TRBV12-4 to TRBJ2-7; the match to TRBD1 covers 9 bases. CDR3 size: 15 residues. CDR3 residues: CASSGGQGSSYERYF. CDR3 nucleotide sequence: TGTGCCAGCAGCGGGGGACAGGGTAGCTCCTACGAGCGGTACTTC.

The J gene is TRBJ2-1, the V gene TRBV20-1; D possibly corresponds to TRBD2 (6 bases). This CDR3 comprises 15 residues. Trimming shortened V by 0 bases and J by 5 bases, and 14 bases separated the two germline ends. Looked up from germline, CDR1 is DFQATT and CDR2 is SNEGSKA (reference sequence). CDR3 residues: CSARDATGEDNEQFF. The CDR3 DNA follows: TGCAGTGCTAGAGATGCAACGGGAGAGGACAATGAGCAGTTCTTC.

A few counts support this clonotype. CDR3 residues: CASSLVFDQAKNIQYF. CDR3 in DNA: TGTGCCAGCAGCTTAGTCTTCGACCAGGCCAAAAACATTCAGTACTTC. J is TRBJ2-4 and V is TRBV11-2, with unresolved D. Germline V gene lookup returns CDR1 SGHAT and CDR2 FQNNGV. With 1 base removed from V and 1 base from J, the gap between germline ends came to 11 bases. This CDR3 has 16 residues.

This clonotype appeared a few times. The rearrangement uses TRBV7-8 and TRBJ1-4, with no clear D. This CDR3 spans 14 amino acids. Germline assignment: CDR1 SGHVS and CDR2 FQNEAQ. The V and J ends lost 4 bases and 5 bases respectively, with 11 bases between them. The CDR3 here is CASSSRIVNEKLFF. CDR3 DNA sequence: TGTGCCAGCAGCTCACGAATCGTAAATGAAAAACTGTTTTTT.

This sequence joins TRBV10-2 and TRBJ2-5; possibly TRBD1 or TRBD2 for D (5 bases each). The CDR3 runs 14 residues. With 6 bases removed from V and 2 bases from J, the gap between germline ends came to 13 bases. Germline V gives CDR1 WSHSY, CDR2 SAAADI. The CDR3 loop reads CASSVGTRQETQYF. DNA for the CDR3: TGCGCCAGCAGCGTGGGGACGAGACAAGAGACCCAGTACTTC.

This clonotype was seen a handful of times. The rearrangement uses TRBV6-1 and TRBJ1-1; D not resolved. This CDR3 is built from 13 residues. CDR1 is MNHNS and CDR2 is SASEGT in the germline V gene. V was clipped by 5 bases and J by 2 bases, with 9 bases between them. The CDR3 loop reads CASSPQYNTEAFF. The CDR3 nucleotides read TGTGCCAGCAGTCCGCAATATAACACTGAAGCTTTCTTT.

V usage is TRBV2 and J usage is TRBJ2-1; 11 positions agree with TRBD2. The CDR3 sequence is 14 residues long. CDR1 and CDR2 from the germline V gene are SNHLY and FYNNEI. The junction had 7 bases not matched to a gene; V was cut back by 6 bases and J by 9 bases. The CDR3, as DNA: TGTGCCAGCAGAACTAGCGGGAGTCTGACTGAGCAGTTCTTC. This sequence encodes CASRTSGSLTEQFF.

This clonotype was seen ten or more times. This sequence joins TRBV19 and TRBJ1-2; the match to TRBD1 covers 7 bases. Germline V CDR1 and CDR2: LNHDA, SQIVND (reference sequence). This CDR3 is 13 amino acids long. V dropped 5 bases and J dropped 3; count of bases not matched to a gene: 3. This CDR3 reads CASSATGDYGYTF. CDR3 sequence (DNA): TGTGCCAGTAGTGCAACAGGGGACTATGGCTACACCTTC.

The chain combines TRBV4-2 with TRBJ1-6; TRBD1 is a possible D gene (5 bases). Trimming removed 3 bases at V and 5 bases at J, with 17 bases between. The CDR3 extends over 17 amino acids. The germline CDR1 and CDR2 sequences are LGHNA and YNFKEQ. The CDR3 bases are TGTGCCAGCAGCCAGGGGACGTCGGGATCCCATAATTCACCCCTCCACTTT. Protein product: CASSQGTSGSHNSPLHF.

Concerning this clonotype: This clone may be a read error of a much larger clone one base away. This CDR3 is CATSRVVMEQGGGTQYF. The CDR3 nucleotides are TGTGCCACCAGCAGAGTTGTTATGGAACAGGGGGGGGGTACGCAGTATTTT. V gene TRBV15 combines with J gene TRBJ2-3; possibly TRBD1 for D (8 bases). The germline V gene has CDR1 LNHNV and CDR2 YYDKDF (reference sequence). This CDR3 is built from 17 residues. V was trimmed by 1 base and J by 8 bases, leaving 22 bases between them.

The V and J genes are TRBV7-8 and TRBJ1-1; perhaps TRBD1 as D (5 bases). Germline values: CDR1 SGHVS, CDR2 FQNEAQ. The CDR3 loop spans 16 amino acids. With 5 bases removed from V and 1 base from J, the gap between germline ends came to 17 bases. CDR3 in amino acids: CASSPRTGTGNTEAFF. CDR3 bases: TGTGCCAGCAGCCCTAGAACTGGGACTGGGAACACTGAAGCTTTCTTT.

This clonotype occurred a few times. This sequence joins TRBV29-1 and TRBJ1-2; 10 bases line up with TRBD1. The CDR3 sequence is 11 residues long. In germline, CDR1 is SQVTM, CDR2 ANQGSEA. V shed 7 bases and J 8 bases; nucleotides not matched to a gene: 4. The CDR3 region is CSAGTGEGYTF. CDR3 DNA sequence: TGCAGCGCCGGGACAGGGGAGGGCTACACCTTC.

This clonotype was observed at least ten times. DNA for the CDR3: TGTGCCAGTAGTCCAGGACGCGATAACTATGGCTACACCTTC. Protein sequence: CASSPGRDNYGYTF. The J gene is TRBJ1-2, the V gene TRBV19; D is undetermined. The CDR3 contains 14 residues. Germline loops: CDR1 LNHDA, CDR2 SQIVND (reference sequence). With 5 bases removed from V and 1 base from J, the gap between germline ends came to 11 bases.

This clonotype showed up many times. This chain uses TRBV11-3 with TRBJ2-3; no clear D gene. The CDR3 is 12 amino acids. V lost 5 bases and J 6 bases, leaving 9 bases between the germline ends. CDR1 is SGHNT and CDR2 is YENEEA in the germline V gene. DNA of the CDR3: TGTGCCAGCAGCATCGGGCACGATACGCAGTATTTT. Translating it yields CASSIGHDTQYF. Full variable domain (rest looked up from reference TRBV11-3 and TRBJ2-3): EAGVVQSPRYKIIEKKQPVAFWCNPISGHNTLYWYLQNLGQGPELLIRYENEEAVDDSQLPKDRFSAERLKGVDSTLKIQPAELGDSAVYLCASSIGHDTQYFGPGTRLTVL.

This clonotype was seen only a few times. This may be a read error: a much more frequent sequence differs by one nucleotide. J is TRBJ1-1 and V is TRBV29-1, with D possibly matching TRBD1 (5 bases). CDR3 length: 16 residues. Per germline, CDR1 SQVTM and CDR2 ANQGSEA. Written as DNA, the CDR3 is TGCGGCGTCCGTCGACAGTTGTTTACTTTGAACACTGAAGCTTTCTTT. Its translation: CGVRRQLFTLNTEAFF.

Regarding this clonotype: The germline gene is not matched at one end of the junction; a read error may be the cause. The chain recombines TRBV6-5 with TRBJ1-3; no reliable D call. Germline lookup yields CDR1 MNHEY and CDR2 SVGAGI. CDR3 length: 13 amino acids. DNA for the CDR3: TGTGCCAGCAGTTACTCGTCCGGAAACATCATATATTTT. It codes for CASSYSSGNIIYF.

This clonotype has at least ten counts. The chain combines TRBV11-1 with TRBJ2-7; D is unclear. This CDR3 region has 14 residues. CDR1 SGHAT and CDR2 FQDESV come from the germline V gene (reference sequence). V shed 5 bases and J shed 1 base, with 12 bases lying between them. CDR3 coding DNA: TGTGCCAGCAGCCCGACCGGGCCATCCTACGAGCAGTACTTC. Protein: CASSPTGPSYEQYF.

The rearrangement joins TRBV6-2 or TRBV6-3 to TRBJ1-1, with D tentatively TRBD1 (5 bases). The CDR3 runs 14 residues. Germline V gene lookup returns CDR1 MNHEY and CDR2 SVGEGT. The V end lost 2 bases, the J end lost 4 bases, and 11 bases lay between the germline ends. CDR3 sequence reads: CASSYTGDPTEAFF. CDR3 in DNA: TGTGCCAGCAGTTACACGGGGGATCCCACTGAAGCTTTCTTT.

This clonotype has more than one count but fewer than ten. This chain joins TRBV11-2 and TRBJ2-7; no firm D call. Germline CDR1 and CDR2: SGHAT and FQNNGV. The CDR3 consists of 14 residues. Trimming shortened V by 3 bases and J by 6 bases, and 15 bases separated the two germline ends. The CDR3 nucleotides read TGTGCCAGCAGCTTCCGCGGACGCGATTCCGAGCAGTACTTC. Translated: CASSFRGRDSEQYF.

A few counts support this clonotype. This rearrangement joins TRBV15 to TRBJ1-1, with 7 bases that match TRBD1. The trim removed 6 bases at V and 0 bases at J, leaving 22 bases unmatched. The CDR3 totals 20 residues. Germline V gives CDR1 LNHNV, CDR2 YYDKDF (reference sequence). The CDR3 region is CATRERAVWGTVSMNTEAFF. The DNA of the CDR3 is TGTGCCACCAGAGAGCGGGCCGTTTGGGGGACAGTATCTATGAACACTGAAGCTTTCTTT.

This clonotype was picked up one time. This sequence joins TRBV10-3 and TRBJ1-6, with D perhaps TRBD1 (6 bases). Trimming pared 8 bases from V and 8 bases from J, leaving 25 bases between. The CDR3 is 17 residues long. Germline V gene sequence: CDR1 ENHRY, CDR2 SYGVKD. The CDR3 region has the DNA TGTGCCATCTGGCAGGGACGGACGAGGGGGTTCGATTCACCCCTCCACTTT. Translating gives CAIWQGRTRGFDSPLHF.